This TCR beta chain came from a study of control samples from healthy donors and cancer patients. The CDR3 loop spans 15 amino acids. Germline CDR1 SGHAT, CDR2 FQNNGV. Libraries were prepared by immunoSEQ multiplex PCR; TCRdb keeps only in-frame clonotypes and omits some of them. The sample lists fewer than 40,000 clones, about 94% occurring once. Source material: PBMCs. The sequence came from a man aged 40-49 years with colorectal cancer. V is TRBV11-2 and J is TRBJ2-1; 8 bases align to TRBD2. This CDR3 reads CASSGSLKNYNEQFF. The CDR3 nucleotides are TGTGCGTCTAGCGGGTCCTTGAAGAACTACAATGAGCAGTTCTTC. The variable domain in full, with the rest retrieved from reference TRBV11-2 and TRBJ2-1, is EAGVAQSPRYKIIEKRQSVAFWCNPISGHATLYWYQQILGQGPKLLIQFQNNGVVDDSQLPKDRFSAERLKGVDSTLKIQPAKLEDSAVYLCASSGSLKNYNEQFFGPGTRLTVL.